What follows is one TCR beta chain and its context. Germline assignment: CDR1 SEHNR and CDR2 FQNEAQ (reference sequence). Trimming pared 1 base from V and 1 base from J, leaving 16 bases between. The CDR3 runs to 17 residues. The sample belongs to a study of blood T cell repertoires in COVID-19. On the study more broadly: Some COVID-19 samples were acute and others convalescent; all came from the United States, Italy and Spain.

Original analysis: Reference gene primer amplification yielded estimated nucleated cell counts. Assay used: immunoSEQ multiplex PCR; TCRdb lists only in-frame clones, some missing. The DNA was the basis for D and trimming; V, J and clone size are from that table. The sample lists about 230,000 clones; under 90% were seen once. Seattle participants joined during active infection and were tracked over time. The source is a man aged 45-60 years with COVID-19, enrolled during active disease. The source material was peripheral blood. The chain has TRBV7-9 and TRBJ2-5; maybe TRBD2 (5 bases). The CDR3 DNA follows: TGTGCCAGCAGCTTAGGAGGGCGGTCGTTCGTCCAAGAGACCCAGTACTTC. Its translation is CASSLGGRSFVQETQYF. Full variable domain (missing parts from reference TRBV7-9 and TRBJ2-5): DTGVSQNPRHKITKRGQNVTFRCDPISEHNRLYWYRQTLGQGPEFLTYFQNEAQLEKSRLLSDRFSAERPKGSFSTLEIQRTEQGDSAMYLCASSLGGRSFVQETQYFGPGTRLLVL.